The T cell receptor beta chain described here comes from a study of T-cell memory formation after mild COVID-19. Study background: The study found TCR clusters largely donor specific. Study results and caveats: Pre-infection memory carried some responding clones, suggesting that cross-reactive memory joined. There was a balanced CD4/CD8 profile in clones contracting day 15 to 85, and later expanders leaned CD4+. CD4+ contracting clones were mainly CM and EM; CD8+ ones, EMRA.

Between the trimmed V and J ends, which lost 1 base and 8 bases, there was a span of 17 bases. The CDR3 sequence is 15 residues long. Germline-derived CDR1 and CDR2 are SGHAT and FQNNGV. Concerning this clonotype itself: Antigen specificity is unknown.

TCRdb reprocessed the 5' RACE reads via MiXCR and lists one record per CDR3 protein. The sample contains under 300,000 distinct CDR3 sequences, roughly 17% of which appear only once. This sequence originates from a man aged 18 to 29 who had mild COVID-19 (a few samples of this study predate the infection). Cell type and time point are not known. The material sequenced was PBMCs or a T cell subset sorted from them (not recorded which). The chain employs TRBV11-2 and TRBJ1-2; D gene ambiguous. Here the CDR3 reads CASSLVTTVMWGYTF. DNA of the CDR3: TGTGCCAGCAGCTTAGTCACAACAGTCATGTGGGGCTACACCTTC.